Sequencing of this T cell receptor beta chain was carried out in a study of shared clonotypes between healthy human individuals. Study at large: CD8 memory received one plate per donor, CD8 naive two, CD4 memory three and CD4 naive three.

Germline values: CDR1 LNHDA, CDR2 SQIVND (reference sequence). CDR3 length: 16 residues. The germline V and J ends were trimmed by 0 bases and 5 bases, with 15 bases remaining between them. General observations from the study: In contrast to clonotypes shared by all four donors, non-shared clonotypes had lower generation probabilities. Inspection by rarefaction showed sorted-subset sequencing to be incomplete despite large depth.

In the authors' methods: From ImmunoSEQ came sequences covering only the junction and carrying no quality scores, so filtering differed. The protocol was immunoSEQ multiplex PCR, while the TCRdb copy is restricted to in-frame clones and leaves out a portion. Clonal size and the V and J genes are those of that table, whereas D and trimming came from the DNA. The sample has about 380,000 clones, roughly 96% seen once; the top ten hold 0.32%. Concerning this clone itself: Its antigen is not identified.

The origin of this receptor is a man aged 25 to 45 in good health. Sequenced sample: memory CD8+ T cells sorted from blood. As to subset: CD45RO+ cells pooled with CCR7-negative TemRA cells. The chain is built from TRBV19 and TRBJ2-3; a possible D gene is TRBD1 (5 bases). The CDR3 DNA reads TGTGCCAGTAGTATAGAAATGAACACAGGCGGAGATACGCAGTATTTT. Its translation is CASSIEMNTGGDTQYF.